This T cell receptor beta chain is drawn from a study of OX40 agonist ivuxolimab in advanced cancers. Broadly, across the study: The costimulatory receptor OX40 (CD134) was targeted by ivuxolimab, a fully human IgG2 agonistic monoclonal antibody. The purpose of peripheral TCRbeta sequencing was to test whether ivuxolimab changed TCR sequence diversity and led to clonal T-cell expansion. Partial responses occurred in three dose-escalation patients, of whom one had hepatocellular carcinoma and two had cutaneous melanoma. A male proportion of 82.7% and a mean age of approximately 61 years, ranging from about 20 to 80, were recorded for the dose-escalation cohort. Of the 50 to 55 patients in dose escalation, some 20 had hepatocellular carcinoma, some 15 had melanoma, 9 had renal cell carcinoma and 9 had head and neck cancer. Patients were allowed to have had prior anti-PD-1, anti-PD-L1 or anti-CTLA-4 therapy, and roughly 40% of the dose-escalation patients had previously received checkpoint inhibitors. Intravenous ivuxolimab was administered to patients every 2 weeks at six dose levels: 0.01, 0.1, 0.3, 1.5, 3 and 10 mg/kg. The monotherapy dose-escalation portion (N ≈ 56 patients) of the phase I ivuxolimab trial is reported in the paper. Broader findings and caveats from the paper: The antigen specificity of the clonally expanded peripheral T cells was not determined. After ivuxolimab, more expanded clones were found on average in CD8+ T cells than in CD4+ T cells. At doses from 0.1 to 3.0 mg/kg, clonal expansion was seen in both CD4+ and CD8+ blood T cells between baseline and week 6. Low levels of normalized T-cell clonal expansion were also seen in some nonresponding patients. In the 0.1-3.0 mg/kg groups, partial responders had among the lowest normalized peripheral clonal expansion, particularly in CD8+ T cells.

Genomic DNA was extracted from sorted cells for sequencing of the TCRbeta CDR3 region. TCRbeta CDR3 regions were sequenced using the immunoSEQ Assay. In its TCRdb copy, this immuneACCESS table keeps in-frame sequences only and misses some clones. Where compared with another copy, unresolved V genes explain less than half of these, and the others have no known cause. The sample table records approximately 100,000 clones; 90% of these occur just once. The top ten clonotypes cover 0.31% of the sample. To note about this clone: Which antigen it targets is not known. One base away there is no much larger clone; base qualities are not given.

For CDR1 and CDR2, the germline V gene (reference sequence) lists SEHNR and FQNEAQ. The CDR3, from cysteine to phenylalanine, totals 15 residues. CDR3 DNA is the only sequence kept; it has 45 bases, read in frame from the first base. The V end loses 6 bases and the J end loses 4 bases, and a stretch of 16 bases separates them. The trial excluded patients who had a history of autoimmune disease or were on systemic immunosuppression. Peripheral blood for TCR sequencing was collected from all dose cohorts at baseline, on cycle 4 day 1, and on cycle 7 day 1. The samples were taken from a phase I, first-in-human, multicenter, open-label dose-escalation trial of ivuxolimab. Adults with locally advanced or metastatic melanoma, renal cell carcinoma, hepatocellular carcinoma or head and neck squamous cell carcinoma were enrolled in the trial. Before TCR sequencing, CD4+ and CD8+ T cells were separately sorted from peripheral blood.

Sequencing used CD4+ or CD8+ T cells sorted from blood, obtained in a trial of the OX40 agonist ivuxolimab. The sequence came from an adult with an advanced solid tumor such as melanoma, head and neck, liver or kidney cancer. The chain joins TRBV7-9 to TRBJ1-3; the D gene assignment is ambiguous. The CDR3 sequence is CASSRQTMNGNTIYF. The DNA is TGTGCCAGCAGTCGCCAAACGATGAACGGAAACACCATATATTTT.